The T cell receptor beta chain under discussion was sequenced for a study of PD-L1 blockade in urothelial cancer. For the study at large: Patients started atezolizumab in about 2014, 1,200 mg intravenously every 3 weeks. Median T cell yield from blood was over 130,000. Broader study findings: Patients with durable benefit had greater blood expansion of tumor-associated TCR clones 3 weeks into treatment.

This clone was counted only a few times. The antigen remains undetermined. TCR analog templates of synthetic origin were spiked into each PCR. The protocol was immunoSEQ multiplex PCR, while the TCRdb copy is restricted to in-frame clones and leaves out a portion. The data show roughly 47,000 clones, 75% to 85% seen once. Documented time point: pretreatment peripheral blood. Germline loops: CDR1 SGHRS, CDR2 YFSETQ. Trimming left V 0 bases short and J 1 base short, with 10 bases between. The CDR3 has 15 amino acids. The rearrangement uses TRBV5-1 and TRBJ1-1; D gene unclear. The receptor comes from a man between 65 and 85 years old with urothelial cancer. Sample: PBMCs, taken around atezolizumab (anti-PD-L1) treatment. CDR3 residues: CASSLAQLENTEAFF. The CDR3 DNA follows: TGCGCCAGCAGCTTGGCTCAATTAGAGAACACTGAAGCTTTCTTT.